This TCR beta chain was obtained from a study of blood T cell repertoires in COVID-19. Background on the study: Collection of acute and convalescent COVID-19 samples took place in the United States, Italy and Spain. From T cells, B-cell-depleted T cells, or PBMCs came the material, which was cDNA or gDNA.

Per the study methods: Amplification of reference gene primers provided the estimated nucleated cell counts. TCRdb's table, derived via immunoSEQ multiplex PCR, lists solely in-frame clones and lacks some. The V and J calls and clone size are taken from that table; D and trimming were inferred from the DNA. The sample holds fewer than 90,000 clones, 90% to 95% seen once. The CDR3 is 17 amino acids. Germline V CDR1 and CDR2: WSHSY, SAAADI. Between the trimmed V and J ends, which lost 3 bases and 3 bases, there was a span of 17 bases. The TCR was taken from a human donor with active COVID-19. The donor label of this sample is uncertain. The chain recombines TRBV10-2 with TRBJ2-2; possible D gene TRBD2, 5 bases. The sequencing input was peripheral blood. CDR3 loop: CASSDPKPGSHTGELFF. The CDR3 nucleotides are TGCGCCAGCAGTGATCCCAAACCGGGGTCCCACACCGGGGAGCTGTTTTTT.